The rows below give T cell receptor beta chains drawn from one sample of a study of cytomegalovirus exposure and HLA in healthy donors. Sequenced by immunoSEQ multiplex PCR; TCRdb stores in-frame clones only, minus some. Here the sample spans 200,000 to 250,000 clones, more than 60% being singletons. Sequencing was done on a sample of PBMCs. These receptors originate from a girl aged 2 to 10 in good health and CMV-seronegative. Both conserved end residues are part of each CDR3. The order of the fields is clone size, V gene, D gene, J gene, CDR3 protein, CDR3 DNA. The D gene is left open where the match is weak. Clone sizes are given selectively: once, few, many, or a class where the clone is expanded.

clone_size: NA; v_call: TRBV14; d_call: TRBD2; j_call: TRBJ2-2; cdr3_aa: CASSPLLGLASNRELFF; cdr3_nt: TGTGCCAGCAGCCCCCTCCTAGGACTAGCCTCGAATCGGGAGCTGTTTTTT
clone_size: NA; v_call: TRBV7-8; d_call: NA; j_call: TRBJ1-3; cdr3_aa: CASSQSRDSLNTIYF; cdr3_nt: TGTGCCAGCAGCCAGAGCCGAGACAGCTTAAACACCATATATTTT
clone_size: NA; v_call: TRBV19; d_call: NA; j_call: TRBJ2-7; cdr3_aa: CASSIGRQEAYEQYF; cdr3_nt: TGTGCCAGTAGTATAGGCCGACAGGAGGCCTACGAGCAGTACTTC
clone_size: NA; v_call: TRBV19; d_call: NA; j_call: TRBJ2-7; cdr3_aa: CASSYATRYEQYF; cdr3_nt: TGTGCCAGTAGTTATGCAACCAGGTACGAGCAGTACTTC
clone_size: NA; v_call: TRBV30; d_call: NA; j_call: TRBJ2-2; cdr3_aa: CAWSVLPRAAGELFF; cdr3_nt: TGTGCCTGGAGTGTACTACCCAGGGCGGCCGGGGAGCTGTTTTTT
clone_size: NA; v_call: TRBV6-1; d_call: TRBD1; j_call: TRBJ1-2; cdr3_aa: CASRDRDGYTF; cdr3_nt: TGTGCCAGCAGAGACAGGGATGGCTACACCTTC
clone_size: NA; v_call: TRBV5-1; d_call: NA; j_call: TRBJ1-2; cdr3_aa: CASSLRGSNYGYTF; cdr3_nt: TGCGCCAGCAGCTTGCGAGGGTCCAACTATGGCTACACCTTC
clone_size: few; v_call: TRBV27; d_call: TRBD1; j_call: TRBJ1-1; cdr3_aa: CASSWGTGNTEAFF; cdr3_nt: TGTGCCAGCAGTTGGGGGACAGGGAACACTGAAGCTTTCTTT
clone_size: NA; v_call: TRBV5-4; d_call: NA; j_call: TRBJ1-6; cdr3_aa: CASSLVRDSPLHF; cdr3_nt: TGTGCCAGCAGCTTGGTCAGGGATTCACCCCTCCACTTT
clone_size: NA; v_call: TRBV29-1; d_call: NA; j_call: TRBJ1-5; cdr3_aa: CSAQVTVSATQHF; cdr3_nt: TGCAGCGCCCAAGTGACCGTAAGCGCGACCCAGCATTTT
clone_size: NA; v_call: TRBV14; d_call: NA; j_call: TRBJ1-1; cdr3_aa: CASSQVDSRGRPLQWRAFF; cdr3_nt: TGTGCCAGCAGCCAAGTAGATTCGAGAGGGCGGCCCCTACAATGGAGGGCTTTCTTT
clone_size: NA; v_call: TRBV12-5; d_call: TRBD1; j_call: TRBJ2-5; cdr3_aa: CASGSRDRGRETQYF; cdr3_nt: TGTGCTAGTGGTTCCCGGGACAGGGGGCGAGAGACCCAGTACTTC
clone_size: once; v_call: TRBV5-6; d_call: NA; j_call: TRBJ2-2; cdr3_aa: CASRPRDSNTGELFF; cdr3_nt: TGTGCCAGCAGACCCCGGGACTCGAACACCGGGGAGCTGTTTTTT
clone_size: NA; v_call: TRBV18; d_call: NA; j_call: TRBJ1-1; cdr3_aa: CASSPPSRGANTEAFF; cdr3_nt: TGTGCCAGCTCACCACCTAGCAGGGGCGCGAACACTGAAGCTTTCTTT
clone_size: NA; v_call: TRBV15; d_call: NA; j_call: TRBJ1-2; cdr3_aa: CATSAAGRYGYTF; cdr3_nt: TGTGCCACCAGCGCGGCAGGGCGATATGGCTACACCTTC
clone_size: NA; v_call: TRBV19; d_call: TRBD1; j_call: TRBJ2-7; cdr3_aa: CASSIETGDSYEQYF; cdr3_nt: TGTGCCAGTAGTATCGAGACAGGGGACTCCTACGAGCAGTACTTC
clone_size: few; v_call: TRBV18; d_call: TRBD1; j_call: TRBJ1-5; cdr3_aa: CASSHKQGSRNQPQHF; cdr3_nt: TGTGCCAGCTCACACAAACAGGGGTCGCGCAATCAGCCCCAGCATTTT
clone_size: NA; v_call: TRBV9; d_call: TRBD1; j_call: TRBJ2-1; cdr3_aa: CASSEPGQGDNEQFF; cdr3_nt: TGTGCCAGCAGCGAACCGGGACAGGGGGACAATGAGCAGTTCTTC
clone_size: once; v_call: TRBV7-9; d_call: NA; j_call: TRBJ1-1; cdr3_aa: CASSLGPRRGQGTEAFF; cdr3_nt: TGTGCCAGCAGCTTAGGGCCCCGGCGGGGCCAGGGCACTGAAGCTTTCTTT
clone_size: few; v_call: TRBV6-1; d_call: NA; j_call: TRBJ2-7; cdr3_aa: CASSESDPHTHNTYEQYF; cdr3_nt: TGTGCCAGCAGTGAGAGCGATCCTCATACCCACAATACCTACGAGCAGTACTTC
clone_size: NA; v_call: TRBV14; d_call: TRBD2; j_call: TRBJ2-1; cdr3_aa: CASSQATSGNEQFF; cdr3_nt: TGTGCCAGCAGCCAAGCGACTAGCGGAAATGAGCAGTTCTTC
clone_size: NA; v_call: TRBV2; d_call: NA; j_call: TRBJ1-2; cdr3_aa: CACSWGGYGYTF; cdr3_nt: TGTGCCTGCTCCTGGGGGGGTTATGGCTACACCTTC
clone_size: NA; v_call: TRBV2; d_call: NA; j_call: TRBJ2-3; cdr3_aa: CASSFPDGLDGDTQYF; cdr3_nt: TGTGCCAGCAGTTTCCCCGACGGGTTGGATGGGGATACGCAGTATTTT
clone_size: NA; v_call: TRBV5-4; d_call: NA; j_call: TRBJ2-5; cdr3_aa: CASSLGLVKETQYF; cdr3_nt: TGTGCCAGCAGCTTGGGACTGGTTAAAGAGACCCAGTACTTC
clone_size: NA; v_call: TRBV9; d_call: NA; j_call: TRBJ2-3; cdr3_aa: CASSVTFETNTQYF; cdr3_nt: TGTGCCAGCAGCGTTACGTTTGAGACTAATACGCAGTATTTT
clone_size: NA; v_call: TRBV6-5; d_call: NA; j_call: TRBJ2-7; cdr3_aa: CASSYFAGESYEQYF; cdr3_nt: TGTGCCAGCAGTTACTTCGCCGGAGAGTCCTACGAGCAGTACTTC
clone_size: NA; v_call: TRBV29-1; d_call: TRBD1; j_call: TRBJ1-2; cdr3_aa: CSDVTGGFGYTF; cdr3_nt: TGCAGCGACGTGACAGGGGGCTTTGGCTACACCTTC
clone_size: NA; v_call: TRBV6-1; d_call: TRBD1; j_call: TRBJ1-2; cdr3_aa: CASRIPGQVIYGYTF; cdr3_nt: TGTGCCAGCAGGATACCGGGACAGGTGATCTATGGCTACACCTTC
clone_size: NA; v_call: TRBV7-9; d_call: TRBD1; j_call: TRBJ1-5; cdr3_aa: CASSSTGGIQPQHF; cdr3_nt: TGTGCCAGCAGCTCCACAGGGGGGATTCAGCCCCAGCATTTT
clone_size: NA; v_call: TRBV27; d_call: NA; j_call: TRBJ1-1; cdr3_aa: CASSFTPRGKEEAFF; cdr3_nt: TGTGCCAGCAGTTTCACCCCCAGGGGCAAGGAAGAAGCTTTCTTT
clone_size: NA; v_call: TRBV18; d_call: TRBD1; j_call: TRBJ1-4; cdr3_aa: CASSGAQGAEKLFF; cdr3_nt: TGTGCCAGCTCCGGGGCGCAGGGGGCAGAAAAACTGTTTTTT
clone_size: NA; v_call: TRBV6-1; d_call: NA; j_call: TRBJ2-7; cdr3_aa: CASNGQTNDFYEQYF; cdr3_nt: TGTGCCAGCAACGGACAGACAAATGACTTCTACGAGCAGTACTTC
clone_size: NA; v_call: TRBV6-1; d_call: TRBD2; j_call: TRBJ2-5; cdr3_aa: CASSESSGGAVETQYF; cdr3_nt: TGTGCCAGCAGTGAATCGAGCGGGGGGGCCGTAGAGACCCAGTACTTC
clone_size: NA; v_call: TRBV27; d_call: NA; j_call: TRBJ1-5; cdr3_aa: CASSEGLNQPQHF; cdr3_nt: TGTGCCAGCAGTGAGGGTTTAAATCAGCCCCAGCATTTT
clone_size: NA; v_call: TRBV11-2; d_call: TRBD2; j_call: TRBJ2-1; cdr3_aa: CASSFMSSGRDEQFF; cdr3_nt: TGTGCCAGCAGCTTCATGTCTAGCGGGAGAGATGAGCAGTTCTTC
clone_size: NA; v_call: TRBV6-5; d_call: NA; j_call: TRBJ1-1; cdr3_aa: CASSPLGTPNTEAFF; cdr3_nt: TGTGCCAGCAGTCCGTTGGGGACACCGAACACTGAAGCTTTCTTT
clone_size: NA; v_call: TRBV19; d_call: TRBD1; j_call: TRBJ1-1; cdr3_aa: CASGDQGTVTEAFF; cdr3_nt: TGTGCCAGTGGAGATCAAGGGACAGTCACTGAAGCTTTCTTT
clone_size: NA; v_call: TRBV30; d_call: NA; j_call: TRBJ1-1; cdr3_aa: CASYRVKAFF; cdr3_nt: TGTGCCTCATACAGGGTCAAGGCTTTCTTT
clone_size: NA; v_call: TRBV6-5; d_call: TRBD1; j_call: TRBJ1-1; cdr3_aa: CASSYRGNTEAFF; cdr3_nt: TGTGCCAGCAGCTACAGGGGGAACACTGAAGCTTTCTTT
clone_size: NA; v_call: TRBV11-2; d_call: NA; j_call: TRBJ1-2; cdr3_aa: CASSLDHQGIRGYTF; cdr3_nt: TGTGCCAGCAGCTTAGATCACCAGGGGATACGTGGCTACACCTTC
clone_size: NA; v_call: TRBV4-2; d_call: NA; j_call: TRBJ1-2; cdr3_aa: CASSQVLTERTEGYTF; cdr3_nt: TGTGCCAGCAGCCAAGTCCTAACCGAACGGACAGAGGGCTACACCTTC
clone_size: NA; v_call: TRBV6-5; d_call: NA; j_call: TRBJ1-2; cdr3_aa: CASRPDRRYGYTF; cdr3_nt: TGTGCCAGCAGACCCGACAGGAGATATGGCTACACCTTC
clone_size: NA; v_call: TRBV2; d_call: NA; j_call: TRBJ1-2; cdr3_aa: CASSQGIGYGYTF; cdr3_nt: TGTGCCAGCAGCCAGGGAATTGGCTATGGCTACACCTTC
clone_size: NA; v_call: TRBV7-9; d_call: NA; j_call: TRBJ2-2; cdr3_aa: CASSSTGWELFF; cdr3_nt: TGTGCCAGCAGCTCCACAGGGTGGGAGCTGTTTTTT
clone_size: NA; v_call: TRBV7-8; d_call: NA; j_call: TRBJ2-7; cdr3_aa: CASSLVLDYSYEQYF; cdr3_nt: TGTGCCAGCAGCTTAGTCCTAGACTACTCCTACGAGCAGTACTTC
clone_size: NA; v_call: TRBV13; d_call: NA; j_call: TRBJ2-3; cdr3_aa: CASSLHMLNTGPQYF; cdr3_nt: TGTGCCAGCAGCTTACACATGCTCAACACAGGGCCCCAGTATTTT
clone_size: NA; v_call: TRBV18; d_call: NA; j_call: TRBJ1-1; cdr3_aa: CASSPSIQGSLTEAFF; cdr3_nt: TGTGCCAGCTCACCTAGTATACAGGGCTCTCTCACTGAAGCTTTCTTT
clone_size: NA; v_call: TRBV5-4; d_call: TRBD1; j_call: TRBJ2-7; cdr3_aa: CASTWDRGGEQYF; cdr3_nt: TGTGCCAGCACCTGGGACAGGGGAGGCGAGCAGTACTTC
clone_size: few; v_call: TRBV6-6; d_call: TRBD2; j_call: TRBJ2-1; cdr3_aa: CASSTRLAGGSNEQFF; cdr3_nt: TGTGCCAGCAGTACAAGACTAGCGGGAGGTTCAAATGAGCAGTTCTTC
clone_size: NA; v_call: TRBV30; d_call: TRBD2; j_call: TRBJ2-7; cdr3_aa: CACGPAGELLEQYF; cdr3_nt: TGTGCCTGTGGGCCTGCGGGAGAGCTGCTCGAGCAGTACTTC
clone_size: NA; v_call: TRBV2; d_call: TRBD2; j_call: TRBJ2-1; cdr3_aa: CASELAVYNEQFF; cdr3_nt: TGTGCCAGCGAACTAGCGGTCTACAATGAGCAGTTCTTC
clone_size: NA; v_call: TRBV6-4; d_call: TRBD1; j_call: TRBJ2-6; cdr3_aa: CASTPQGGSGANVLTF; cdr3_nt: TGTGCCAGCACGCCACAGGGGGGCTCTGGGGCCAACGTCCTGACTTTC